This T cell receptor (beta chain) was observed in a study of control samples from healthy donors and cancer patients. Measured with immunoSEQ multiplex PCR; TCRdb has only the in-frame clones, and not every one. The table lists roughly 150,000 clones, around 90% of them singletons. The germline V gene has CDR1 SGHRS and CDR2 YFSETQ. The CDR3 is 13 amino acids. The V and J ends lost 1 base and 4 bases respectively, with 8 bases between them. The sample holds one count of this clone. Sample: blood. This chain uses TRBV5-1 with TRBJ1-2; tentatively, D is TRBD1 (5 bases). This clonotype was obtained from a man aged 18 to 30 in good health. The CDR3 sequence: CASSLSDSYGYTF. DNA of the CDR3: TGCGCCAGCAGCTTGAGTGACAGCTATGGCTACACCTTC.